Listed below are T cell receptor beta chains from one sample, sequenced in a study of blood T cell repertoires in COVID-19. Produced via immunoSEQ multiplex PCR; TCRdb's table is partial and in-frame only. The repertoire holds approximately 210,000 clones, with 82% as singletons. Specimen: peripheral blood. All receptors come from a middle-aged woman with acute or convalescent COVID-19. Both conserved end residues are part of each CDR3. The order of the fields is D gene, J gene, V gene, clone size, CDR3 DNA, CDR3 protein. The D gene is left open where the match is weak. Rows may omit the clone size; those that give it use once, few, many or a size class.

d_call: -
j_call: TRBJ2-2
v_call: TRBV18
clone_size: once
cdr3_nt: TGTGCCAGCTCACCGAGTGGGAACGGGGTTACCGGGGAGCTGTTTTTT
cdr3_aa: CASSPSGNGVTGELFF

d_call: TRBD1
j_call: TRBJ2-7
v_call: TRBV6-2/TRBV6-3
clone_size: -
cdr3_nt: TGTGCCAGCAGTTACGGTATTAGGACAGGCTCATCCGAGCAGTACTTC
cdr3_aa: CASSYGIRTGSSEQYF

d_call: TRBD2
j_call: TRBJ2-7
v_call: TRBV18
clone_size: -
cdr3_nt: TGTGCCAGCTCACCAGTAGCGGGAGGAGGGACCTACGAGCAGTACTTC
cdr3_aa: CASSPVAGGGTYEQYF

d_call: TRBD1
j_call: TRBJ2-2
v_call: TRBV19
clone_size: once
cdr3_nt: TGTGCCAGTAAATGGACAGGCGCGAACACCGGGGAGCTGTTTTTT
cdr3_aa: CASKWTGANTGELFF

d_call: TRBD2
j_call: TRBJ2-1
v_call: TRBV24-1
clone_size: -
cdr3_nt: TGTGCCACCGCGGCACTAGGACTAGCGGGAGGGGATGAGCAGTTCTTC
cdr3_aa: CATAALGLAGGDEQFF

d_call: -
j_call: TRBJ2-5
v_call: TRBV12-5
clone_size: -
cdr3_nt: TGTGCTAGTGGCCGGCAGGGAAGCGAGACCCAGTACTTC
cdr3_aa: CASGRQGSETQYF

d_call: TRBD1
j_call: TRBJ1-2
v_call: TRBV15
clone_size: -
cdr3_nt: TGTGCCACCAGCAGAGCATCTCCGGGACAGGCGAACTATGGCTACACCTTC
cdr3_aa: CATSRASPGQANYGYTF

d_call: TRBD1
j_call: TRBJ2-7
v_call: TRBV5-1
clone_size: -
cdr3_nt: TGCGCCAGCAGCACCGCCGGGACAGGGGTCGTTGGGGCCTCTTACGAGCAGTACTTC
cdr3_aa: CASSTAGTGVVGASYEQYF

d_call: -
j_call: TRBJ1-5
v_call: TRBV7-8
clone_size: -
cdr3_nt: TGTGCCAGCAGCCCAGGTTTGAGGGCCAATCAGCCCCAGCATTTT
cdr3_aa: CASSPGLRANQPQHF

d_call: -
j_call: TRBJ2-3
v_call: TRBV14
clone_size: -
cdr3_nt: TGTGCCAGCAGCCAATACAGGGGCACAGATACGCAGTATTTT
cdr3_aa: CASSQYRGTDTQYF

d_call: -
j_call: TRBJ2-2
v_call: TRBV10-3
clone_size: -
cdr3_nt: TGTGCCATCAGTGAAAGGAGCGGGGAGCTGTTTTTT
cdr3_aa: CAISERSGELFF

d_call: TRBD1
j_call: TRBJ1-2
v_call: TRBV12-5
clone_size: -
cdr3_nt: TGTGCTAGTGGTCAGGGGGCAGGGGGGATAAGGAGCGGCTACACCTTC
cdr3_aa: CASGQGAGGIRSGYTF

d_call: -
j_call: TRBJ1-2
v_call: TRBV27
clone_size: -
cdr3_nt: TGTGCCAGCAGGCATAAGGGGTATGGCTACACCTTC
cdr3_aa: CASRHKGYGYTF

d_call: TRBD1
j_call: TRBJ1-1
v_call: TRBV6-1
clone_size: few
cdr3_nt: TGTGCCAGCAGTGAAACGCAACCGGGGACAGGGGGCACTGAAGCTTTCTTT
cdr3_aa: CASSETQPGTGGTEAFF

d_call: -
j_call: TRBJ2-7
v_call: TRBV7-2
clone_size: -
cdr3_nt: TGTGCCAGCAGCTTAGTGAACTCCAAGTACGAGCAGTACTTC
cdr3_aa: CASSLVNSKYEQYF

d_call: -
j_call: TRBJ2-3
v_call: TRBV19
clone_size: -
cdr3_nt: TGTGCCAGTAGTATAGGGCAAGGGGCAATATCAGATACGCAGTATTTT
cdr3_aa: CASSIGQGAISDTQYF

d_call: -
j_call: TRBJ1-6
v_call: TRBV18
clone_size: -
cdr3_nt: TGTGCCAGCTCACCACCGGTGCGGGGTAGAAATTCACCCCTCCACTTT
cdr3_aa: CASSPPVRGRNSPLHF

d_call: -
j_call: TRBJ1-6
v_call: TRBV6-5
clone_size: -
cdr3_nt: TGTGCCAGCAGTTACAGTAAGGTGACGGGTCTCCACTTT
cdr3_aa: CASSYSKVTGLHF

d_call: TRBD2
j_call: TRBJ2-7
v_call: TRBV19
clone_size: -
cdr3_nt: TGTGCCAGTAGTATTACCGGGACTAGGCACTACGAGCAGTACTTC
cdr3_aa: CASSITGTRHYEQYF

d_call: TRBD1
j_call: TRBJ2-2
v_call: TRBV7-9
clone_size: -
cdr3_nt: TGTGCCAGCAGCTTAGCCGGGACAGGGAGACCCACCGGGGAGCTGTTTTTT
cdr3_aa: CASSLAGTGRPTGELFF

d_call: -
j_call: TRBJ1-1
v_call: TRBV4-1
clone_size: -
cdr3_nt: TGCGCCAGCAGCCCCCGGGGAGTTAGGGAGTCGGGGACTGAAGCTTTCTTT
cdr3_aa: CASSPRGVRESGTEAFF

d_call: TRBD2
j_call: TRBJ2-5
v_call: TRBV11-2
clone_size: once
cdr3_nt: TGTGCCAGCAGCTTAGGGGGGTTGGGGGGGGAGACCCAGTACTTC
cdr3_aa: CASSLGGLGGETQYF

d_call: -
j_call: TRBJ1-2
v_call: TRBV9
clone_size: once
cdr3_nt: TGTGCCAGCAGCGTAGCCCCGAGATATGGCTACACCTTC
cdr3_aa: CASSVAPRYGYTF

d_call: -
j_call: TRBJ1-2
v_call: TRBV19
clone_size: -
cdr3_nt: TGTGCCACCCCGTCGCCCAGGGAACACTATGGCTACACCTTC
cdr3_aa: CATPSPREHYGYTF

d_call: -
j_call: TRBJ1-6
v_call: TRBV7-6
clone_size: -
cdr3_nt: TGTGCCAGCAGCGCCCGACAGGCCGTCAATTCACCCCTCCACTTT
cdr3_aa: CASSARQAVNSPLHF

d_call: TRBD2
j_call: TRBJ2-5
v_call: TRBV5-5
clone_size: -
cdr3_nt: TGTGCCAGCAGCCACACTAGCGACCCGTACTTC
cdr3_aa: CASSHTSDPYF

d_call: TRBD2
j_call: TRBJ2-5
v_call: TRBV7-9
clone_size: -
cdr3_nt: TGTGCCAGCAGCGCCGCGGGAGCCTCCCGGGAGACCCAGTACTTC
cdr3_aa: CASSAAGASRETQYF

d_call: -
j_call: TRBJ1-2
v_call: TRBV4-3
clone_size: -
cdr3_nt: TGCGCCAGCAGCCAAAGTACCGGGTTGGCCTATGGCTACACCTTC
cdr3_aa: CASSQSTGLAYGYTF

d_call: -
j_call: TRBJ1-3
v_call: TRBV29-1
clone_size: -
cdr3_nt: TGCAGCGTTGGGCAGGATTCTGGAAACACCATATATTTT
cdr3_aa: CSVGQDSGNTIYF

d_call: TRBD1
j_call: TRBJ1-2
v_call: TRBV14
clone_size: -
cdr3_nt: TGTGCCAGCAGCCACAGAACAGGGGGTGGCTACACCTTC
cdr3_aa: CASSHRTGGGYTF

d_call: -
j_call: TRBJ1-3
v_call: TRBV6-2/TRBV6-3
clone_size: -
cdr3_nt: TGTGCCAGCAGTTACGGGCAGGGCTCTGGAAACACCATATATTTT
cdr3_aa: CASSYGQGSGNTIYF

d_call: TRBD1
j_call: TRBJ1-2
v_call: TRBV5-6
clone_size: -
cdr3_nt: TGTGCCAGCAGCTCGAGGACAGGGCCCTATGGCTACACCTTC
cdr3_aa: CASSSRTGPYGYTF

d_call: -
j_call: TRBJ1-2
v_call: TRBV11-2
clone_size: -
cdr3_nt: TGTGCCGCGGGGCGTTTAGGCCGCGATGGCTACACCTTC
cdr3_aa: CAAGRLGRDGYTF

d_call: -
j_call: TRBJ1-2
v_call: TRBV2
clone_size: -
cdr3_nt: TGTGCCAGCAGTGAGGACAGTCTAACTAACTATGGCTACACCTTC
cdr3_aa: CASSEDSLTNYGYTF

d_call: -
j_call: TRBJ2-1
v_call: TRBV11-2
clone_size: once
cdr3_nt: TGTGCCAGCAGCTTTCCCCGCGGTACCTACAATGAGCAGTTCTTC
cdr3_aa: CASSFPRGTYNEQFF

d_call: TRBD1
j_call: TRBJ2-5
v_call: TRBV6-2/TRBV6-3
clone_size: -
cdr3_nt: TGTGCCAGCAGTTACTCTTCAGGGGGCAGCGGGACCCAGTACTTC
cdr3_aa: CASSYSSGGSGTQYF

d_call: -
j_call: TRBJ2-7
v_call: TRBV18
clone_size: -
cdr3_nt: TGTGCCAGCTCACCACCGCAAGCTAACGAGCAGTACTTC
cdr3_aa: CASSPPQANEQYF

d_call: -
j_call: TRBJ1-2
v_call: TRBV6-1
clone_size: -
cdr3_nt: TGTGCCAGCAGTGAAACGGATGGCTACACCTTC
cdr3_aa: CASSETDGYTF

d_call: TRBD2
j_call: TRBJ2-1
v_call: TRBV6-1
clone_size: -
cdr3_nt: TGTGCCAGCAGTGGACTAGCGGTCAGCTCCTACAATGAGCAGTTCTTC
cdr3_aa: CASSGLAVSSYNEQFF

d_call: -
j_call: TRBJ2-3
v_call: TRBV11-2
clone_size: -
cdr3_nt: TGTGCCAGCAGCTTGGGAGTCGGTGACACAGATACGCAGTATTTT
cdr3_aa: CASSLGVGDTDTQYF

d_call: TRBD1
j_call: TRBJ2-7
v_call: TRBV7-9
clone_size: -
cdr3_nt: TGTGCCAGCAGCGCACCGACAGGGTACTACGAGCAGTACTTC
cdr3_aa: CASSAPTGYYEQYF

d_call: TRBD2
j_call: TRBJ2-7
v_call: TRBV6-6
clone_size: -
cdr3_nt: TGTGCCAGCAGTGGGGCTAGCGGGAAGAAAGGTAACTTC
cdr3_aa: CASSGASGKKGNF

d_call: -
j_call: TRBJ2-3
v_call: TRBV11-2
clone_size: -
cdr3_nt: TGTGCCAGCAGCTTCCTGACTAGAAGAGCTAGCACAGATACGCAGTATTTT
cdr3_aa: CASSFLTRRASTDTQYF

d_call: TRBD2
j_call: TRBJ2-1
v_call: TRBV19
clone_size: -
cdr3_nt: TGTGCCAGTTCTACTAGCGGGGTTTATTACAATGAGCAGTTCTTC
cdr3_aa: CASSTSGVYYNEQFF

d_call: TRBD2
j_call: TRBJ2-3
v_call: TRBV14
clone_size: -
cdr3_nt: TGTGCCAGCAGGCCTAGCGGGGGAACCACAGATACGCAGTATTTT
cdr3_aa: CASRPSGGTTDTQYF

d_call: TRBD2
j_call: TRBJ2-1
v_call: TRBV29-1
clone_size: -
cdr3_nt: TGCAGCGTTCACGGACTAGCGGGGGGCTCCTACAATGAGCAGTTCTTC
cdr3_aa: CSVHGLAGGSYNEQFF

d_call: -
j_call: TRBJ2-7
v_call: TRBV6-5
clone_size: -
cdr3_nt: TGTGCCAGCAGTCCTCGGACCCGCGGGGAGCAGTACTTC
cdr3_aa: CASSPRTRGEQYF

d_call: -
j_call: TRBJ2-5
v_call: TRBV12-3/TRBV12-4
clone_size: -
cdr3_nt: TGTGCCAGCAGTTTCGGGGTGGAGACCCAGTACTTC
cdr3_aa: CASSFGVETQYF

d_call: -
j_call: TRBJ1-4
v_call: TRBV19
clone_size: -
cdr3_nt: TGTGCCAGTAGTCGGTATCCTGCTAATGAAAAACTGTTTTTT
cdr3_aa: CASSRYPANEKLFF

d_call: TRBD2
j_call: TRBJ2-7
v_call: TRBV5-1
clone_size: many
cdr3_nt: TGCGCCAGCAGCCCCCTACTAGCGGGAGGGGTCGACGAGCAGTACTTC
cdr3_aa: CASSPLLAGGVDEQYF

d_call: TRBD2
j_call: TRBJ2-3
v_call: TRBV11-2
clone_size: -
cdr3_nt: TGTGCCAGCAGCCCCAGGACTAGCGGGGGCTCCACAGATACGCAGTATTTT
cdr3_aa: CASSPRTSGGSTDTQYF

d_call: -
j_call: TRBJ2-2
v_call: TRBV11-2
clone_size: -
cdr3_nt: TGTGCCAGCAGCTTCCGGAGTAACACCGGGGAGCTGTTTTTT
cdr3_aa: CASSFRSNTGELFF

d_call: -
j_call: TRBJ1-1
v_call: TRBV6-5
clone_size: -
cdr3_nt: TGTGCCAGCAGTCCGTACACTGAAGCTTTCTTT
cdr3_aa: CASSPYTEAFF

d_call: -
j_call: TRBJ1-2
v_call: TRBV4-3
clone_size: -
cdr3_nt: TGCGCCAGCAGCCAAGAGTTAGGCCGACAGTATGGCTACACCTTC
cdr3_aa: CASSQELGRQYGYTF

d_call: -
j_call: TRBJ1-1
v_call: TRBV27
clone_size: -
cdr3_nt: TGTGCCAGCAGTTTAACTAACCCGGGGTCAGCTTTCTTT
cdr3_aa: CASSLTNPGSAFF

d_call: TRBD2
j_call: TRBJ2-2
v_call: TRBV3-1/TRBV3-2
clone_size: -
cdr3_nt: TGTGCCAGCAGCCAAGTAACAAGCGGGGGCCCGAACACCGGGGAGCTGTTTTTT
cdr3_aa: CASSQVTSGGPNTGELFF

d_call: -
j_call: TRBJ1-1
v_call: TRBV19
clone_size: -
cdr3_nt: TGTGCCAGCGGGAGGGGCGGTGAAGCTTTCTTT
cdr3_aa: CASGRGGEAFF